The clone carrying this T cell receptor (beta chain) has a handful of counts. The antigen is undetermined. Sampling consisted of one heparinised blood draw per donor, averaging approximately 120 mL. The data belong to a study of beta chain features in type 1 diabetes. Study-wide points: Cells that show high TCR expression could be over-represented by cDNA sequencing. For Type 1 diabetes patients, all four CD4+ subsets carried TCRB CDR3s that were moderately but significantly shorter.

What was sequenced were expressed TCRB transcripts, since all of the isolated RNA had been reverse transcribed. This table comes from immunoSEQ multiplex PCR, and its TCRdb copy is limited to in-frame clones, with some not included. The sample has 300,000 to 400,000 clones; around an eighth are singletons. The CDR3 is 14 amino acids. Germline CDR1 and CDR2: LNHDA and SQIVND (reference sequence). The sequence was collected from a man younger than 30 in good health. The chain has TRBV19 and TRBJ2-5; TRBD2 aligns across 12 bases. The material sequenced was naive CD4+ T cells from blood. The CDR3 reads CASGASGGAKTQYF. The CDR3 region has the DNA TGTGCTTCGGGGGCTAGCGGGGGGGCCAAGACCCAGTACTTC.